This entry features one TCR beta chain sequence. At the deep level, the assay was run. Only in-frame clones appear in the TCRdb table, and some are missing; sequencing was by immunoSEQ multiplex PCR. The sample carries millions of clones, roughly 92% recorded once. This record belongs to a study of shared clonotypes between healthy human individuals. Study-level background: CD8 memory received one plate per donor, CD8 naive two, CD4 memory three and CD4 naive three.

V lost 4 bases, J lost 8 bases, and 8 bases lay in between. CDR3 length: 10 amino acids. Per the germline V gene, CDR1 is SQVTM and CDR2 is ANQGSEA. This chain links TRBV29-1 with TRBJ1-1, with D possibly being TRBD1 (5 bases). Input material: naive CD4+ T cells sorted from blood. Documented subset: CD45RA+ positively selected. This receptor was identified in a man younger than 35 in good health. CDR3 sequence reads: CSVGQLEAFF. CDR3 coding DNA: TGCAGCGTTGGACAGCTCGAAGCTTTCTTT.